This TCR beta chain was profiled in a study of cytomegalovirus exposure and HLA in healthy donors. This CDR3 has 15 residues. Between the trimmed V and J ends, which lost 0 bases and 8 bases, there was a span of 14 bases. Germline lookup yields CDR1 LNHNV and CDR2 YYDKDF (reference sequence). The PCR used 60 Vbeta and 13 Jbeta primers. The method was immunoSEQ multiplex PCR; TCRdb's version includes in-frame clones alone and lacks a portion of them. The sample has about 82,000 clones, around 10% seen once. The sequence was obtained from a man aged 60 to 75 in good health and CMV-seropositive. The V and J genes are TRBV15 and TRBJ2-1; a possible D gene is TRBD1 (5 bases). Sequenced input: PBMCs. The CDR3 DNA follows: TGTGCCACCAGCAGAGATCGAGGACAAAGTTATGAGCAGTTCTTC. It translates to CATSRDRGQSYEQFF. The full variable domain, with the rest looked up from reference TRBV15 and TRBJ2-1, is DAMVIQNPRYQVTQFGKPVTLSCSQTLNHNVMYWYQQKSSQAPKLLFHYYDKDFNNEADTPDNFQSRRPNTSFCFLDIRSPGLGDTAMYLCATSRDRGQSYEQFFGPGTRLTVL.